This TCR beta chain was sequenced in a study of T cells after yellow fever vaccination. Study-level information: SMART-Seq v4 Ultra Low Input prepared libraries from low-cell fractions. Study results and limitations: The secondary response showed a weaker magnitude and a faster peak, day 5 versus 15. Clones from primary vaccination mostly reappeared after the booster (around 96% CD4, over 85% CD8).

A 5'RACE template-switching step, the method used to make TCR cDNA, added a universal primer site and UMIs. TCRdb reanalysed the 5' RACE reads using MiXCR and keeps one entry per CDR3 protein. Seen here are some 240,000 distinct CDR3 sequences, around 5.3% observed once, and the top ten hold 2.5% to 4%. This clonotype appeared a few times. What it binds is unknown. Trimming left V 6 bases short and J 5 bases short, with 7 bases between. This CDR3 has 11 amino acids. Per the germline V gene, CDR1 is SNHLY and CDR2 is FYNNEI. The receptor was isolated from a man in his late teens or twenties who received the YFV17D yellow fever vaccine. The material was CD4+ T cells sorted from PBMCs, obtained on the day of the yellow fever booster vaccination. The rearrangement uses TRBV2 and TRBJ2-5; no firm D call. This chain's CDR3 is CASRGWETQYF. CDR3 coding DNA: TGTGCCAGCAGGGGATGGGAGACCCAGTACTTC.